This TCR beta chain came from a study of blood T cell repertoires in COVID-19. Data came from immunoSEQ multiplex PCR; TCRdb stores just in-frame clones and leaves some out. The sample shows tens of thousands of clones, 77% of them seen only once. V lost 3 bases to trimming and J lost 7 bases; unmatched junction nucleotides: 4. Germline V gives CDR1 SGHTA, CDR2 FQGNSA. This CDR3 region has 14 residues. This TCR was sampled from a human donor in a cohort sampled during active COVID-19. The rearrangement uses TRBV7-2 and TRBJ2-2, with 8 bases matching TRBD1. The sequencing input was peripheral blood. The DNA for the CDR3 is TGTGCCAGCAGCTTGCAGGGGGCCGGCGGGGAGCTGTTTTTT. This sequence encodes CASSLQGAGGELFF.